These 25 T cell receptor beta chains originate from one sample sequenced in a study of blood T cell repertoires in COVID-19. Profiling relied on immunoSEQ multiplex PCR, and the TCRdb table lists in-frame clones only, not all of them. The repertoire holds roughly 400,000 clones, with roughly 89% as singletons. Sequencing was done on a sample of PBMCs or T cells enriched from blood (not recorded which). These receptors all stem from a woman in her 30s who had recovered from COVID-19.

This chain connects TRBV11-2 to TRBJ2-7; TRBD1 agrees at 7 bases. In germline, CDR1 is SGHAT, CDR2 FQNNGV. V trimming: 5 bases; J trimming: 0 bases; junction bases outside the gene matches: 4. There are 14 residues in the CDR3. DNA of the CDR3: TGTGCCAGCAGCCGGGACAGAACCTCCTACGAGCAGTACTTC. Translating it yields CASSRDRTSYEQYF.

The gene calls are TRBV4-3 and TRBJ2-2, with D perhaps TRBD1 (6 bases). The CDR3 is 15 residues long. The germline gives CDR1 LGHNA, CDR2 YSLEER. V was trimmed by 4 bases and J by 4 bases, leaving 13 bases between them. The CDR3 DNA is TGCGCCAGCAGCCTTCAACAGGGCGCCACCGGGGAGCTGTTTTTT. Translated: CASSLQQGATGELFF.

The genes are TRBV6-2 or TRBV6-3 and TRBJ2-1; 8 bases are a match to TRBD1. V shed 6 bases and J 12 bases; nucleotides not matched to a gene: 10. The germline gives CDR1 MNHEY, CDR2 SVGEGT. The CDR3 is 13 amino acids. CDR3 protein: CASSQGPGGLQFF. The CDR3 nucleotides are TGTGCCAGCAGCCAGGGACCAGGGGGCCTGCAGTTCTTC.

As to this clone: Other DNA sequences in the same sample also yield this CDR3. The chain joins TRBV7-3 to TRBJ1-2; D remains unclear. V lost 0 bases to trimming and J lost 3 bases, with 5 bases between them. This CDR3 is built from 13 residues. CDR1 and CDR2 from the germline V gene are SGHTA and FQGTGA. The CDR3 spells CASSLTSDYGYTF. The DNA for the CDR3 is TGTGCCAGCAGCTTAACCTCTGACTATGGCTACACCTTC. The whole variable domain, remainder taken from reference TRBV7-3 and TRBJ1-2, is GAGVSQTPSNKVTEKGKYVELRCDPISGHTALYWYRQSLGQGPEFLIYFQGTGAADDSGLPNDRFFAVRPEGSVSTLKIQRTERGDSAVYLCASSLTSDYGYTFGSGTRLTVV.

The chain recombines TRBV6-5 with TRBJ2-1; 12 bases match TRBD2. This CDR3 comprises 14 residues. The V gene end was trimmed by 5 bases and the J gene end by 7 bases; junction bases not matched to a gene: 3. Germline lookup yields CDR1 MNHEY and CDR2 SVGAGI. The CDR3 protein is CASSLAGGTNEQFF. The DNA of the CDR3 is TGTGCCAGCAGTCTAGCGGGGGGGACTAATGAGCAGTTCTTC.

This chain uses TRBV9 with TRBJ2-1, with a possible D match to TRBD1 (6 bases). Trimming pared 4 bases from V and 4 bases from J, leaving 18 bases between. The CDR3 sequence is 16 residues long. Per the germline V gene, CDR1 is SGDLS and CDR2 is YYNGEE. CDR3 loop: CASSPARGQSYNEQFF. DNA of the CDR3: TGTGCCAGCAGCCCCGCAAGAGGACAGTCGTACAATGAGCAGTTCTTC.

The gene calls are TRBV7-8 and TRBJ2-7; TRBD2 matches 9 bases. V shed 1 base and J 1 base; nucleotides not matched to a gene: 11. The CDR3 is 18 amino acids. The germline CDR1 and CDR2 sequences are SGHVS and FQNEAQ. This CDR3 reads CASSLGSGVAGASYEQYF. Written as DNA, the CDR3 is TGTGCCAGCAGCTTAGGGTCCGGAGTAGCGGGGGCATCCTACGAGCAGTACTTC.

This clone was recorded once. The junction does not match germline at one end; this may be a read error. The chain is built from TRBV30 and TRBJ1-1; the D gene is possibly TRBD1 (6 bases). The CDR3 spans 15 residues. The germline gives CDR1 GTSNPN, CDR2 SVGIG (reference sequence). For the CDR3, the DNA is TGTGCCTGGAGTCCCGGAGGACAGATGAACAGTGAAGCTTTCTTT. Its protein product is CAWSPGGQMNSEAFF.

The V gene is TRBV2, the J gene TRBJ1-2; 8 positions agree with TRBD1. Germline CDR1 SNHLY, CDR2 FYNNEI. V lost 6 bases to trimming and J lost 0 bases; unmatched junction nucleotides: 6. CDR3 length: 15 residues. CDR3 nucleotides: TGTGCCAGCAGGGCCCGGACAGGGACTAACTATGGCTACACCTTC. It yields the protein CASRARTGTNYGYTF.

V and J are TRBV7-6 and TRBJ1-2; D is possibly TRBD1 (6 bases). The CDR3 totals 16 residues. Trimming removed 2 bases from V and 2 bases from J, with 15 bases in between. Germline V lookup: CDR1 SGHVS, CDR2 FNYEAQ. CDR3 residues: CASSLSQGRRNYGYTF. In DNA form, the CDR3 reads TGTGCCAGCAGCTTATCACAGGGTCGGAGGAACTATGGCTACACCTTC.

The rearrangement uses TRBV7-2 and TRBJ1-4, with 9 bases aligning to TRBD1. The CDR3 runs to 14 residues. CDR1 and CDR2 from the germline V gene are SGHTA and FQGNSA. The junction had 5 bases not matched to a gene; V was cut back by 5 bases and J by 7 bases. CDR3 in amino acids: CASSPSTGGEKLFF. The CDR3 region has the DNA TGTGCCAGCAGCCCATCGACAGGGGGTGAAAAACTGTTTTTT.

The rearrangement links TRBV5-6 to TRBJ2-2; D is possibly TRBD2 (5 bases). Deletions cut 4 bases from V and 5 bases from J, with 21 bases between. Germline CDR1 reads SGHDT; CDR2 reads YYEEEE. This CDR3 has 17 residues. The CDR3 loop reads CASSLRHSGVGTGELFF. CDR3 nucleotide sequence: TGTGCCAGCAGCCTCCGTCACTCCGGGGTGGGGACCGGGGAGCTGTTTTTT. The full variable domain, its missing parts supplied by reference TRBV5-6 and TRBJ2-2, is DAGVTQSPTHLIKTRGQQVTLRCSPKSGHDTVSWYQQALGQGPQFIFQYYEEEERQRGNFPDRFSGHQFPNYSSELNVNALLLGDSALYLCASSLRHSGVGTGELFFGEGSRLTVL.

CDR3 sequence reads: CASSKGAALYGYTF. The DNA of the CDR3 is TGTGCCAGTAGCAAGGGGGCGGCACTATATGGCTACACCTTC. The V gene is TRBV19, the J gene TRBJ1-2; 7 bases align to TRBD1. In germline, CDR1 is LNHDA, CDR2 SQIVND (reference sequence). The V gene end was trimmed by 6 bases and the J gene end by 5 bases; junction bases not matched to a gene: 9. This CDR3 is 14 amino acids long. The full variable domain, with the rest looked up from reference TRBV19 and TRBJ1-2, is DGGITQSPKYLFRKEGQNVTLSCEQNLNHDAMYWYRQDPGQGLRLIYYSQIVNDFQKGDIAEGYSVSREKKESFPLTVTSAQKNPTAFYLCASSKGAALYGYTFGSGTRLTVV.

This clone was picked up one time. This chain uses TRBV7-2 with TRBJ2-5; possible D gene TRBD1, 5 bases. The V end was cut by 2 bases, the J end by 5 bases, with 9 bases between. CDR1 and CDR2 (germline): SGHTA, FQGNSA. The CDR3 totals 13 residues. CDR3: CASSLTAGETQYF. The CDR3 region has the DNA TGTGCCAGCAGCTTAACGGCAGGGGAGACCCAGTACTTC. Together with reference TRBV7-2 and TRBJ2-5, the CDR3 gives the full variable domain: GAGVSQSPSNKVTEKGKDVELRCDPISGHTALYWYRQSLGQGLEFLIYFQGNSAPDKSGLPSDRFSAERTGGSVSTLTIQRTQQEDSAVYLCASSLTAGETQYFGPGTRLLVL.

The chain combines TRBV12-5 with TRBJ1-6, with D perhaps TRBD1 (6 bases). The CDR3 spans 12 residues. Trimming shortened V by 3 bases and J by 13 bases, and 10 bases separated the two germline ends. Germline V gives CDR1 LGHNT, CDR2 FRNRAP. CDR3 protein: CASGLTGFPLHF. In DNA form, the CDR3 reads TGTGCTAGTGGTTTAACAGGGTTCCCCCTCCACTTT.

This clone was recorded only once. V usage is TRBV4-1 and J usage is TRBJ2-3; no definite D call. CDR3 length: 13 amino acids. V was trimmed by 3 bases and J by 4 bases, leaving 8 bases between them. CDR1 and CDR2 from the germline V gene are MGHRA and YSYEKL. CDR3 in amino acids: CASSHPSADTQYF. CDR3 DNA sequence: TGCGCCAGCAGCCATCCTTCGGCAGATACGCAGTATTTT.

The rearrangement joins TRBV6-5 to TRBJ1-1; D is ambiguous. Germline loops: CDR1 MNHEY, CDR2 SVGAGI. Trimming removed 2 bases from V and 8 bases from J, with 18 bases in between. This CDR3 is built from 15 residues. The CDR3 loop is CASSYAGRGEREAFF. The CDR3 DNA reads TGTGCCAGCAGTTACGCCGGGCGGGGAGAGCGGGAAGCTTTCTTT.

This clone was recorded a few times. The chain combines TRBV28 with TRBJ2-1, with 7 bases identical to TRBD2. J gave up 2 bases and V 4 bases, and 5 bases lay outside the gene matches. CDR1 and CDR2 from the germline V gene are MDHEN and SYDVKM. This CDR3 spans 15 amino acids. The CDR3 DNA follows: TGTGCCAGCAGTTCTACTAGCGAGCCCTACAATGAGCAGTTCTTC. Protein product: CASSSTSEPYNEQFF.

The V call is TRBV2, the J call TRBJ2-2, with a weak D call TRBD2 (7 bases). CDR3 length: 14 amino acids. The germline gives CDR1 SNHLY, CDR2 FYNNEI. With 11 bases removed from V and 6 bases from J, the gap between germline ends came to 19 bases. The CDR3 protein is CASRGADNPGELFF. The CDR3 DNA is TGTGCCTCCCGGGGGGCTGATAATCCCGGGGAGCTGTTTTTT.

The CDR3 sequence is CASSKAGGGPEAFF. Written as DNA, the CDR3 is TGTGCCAGCAGCAAGGCAGGGGGCGGGCCTGAAGCTTTCTTT. This chain joins TRBV7-9 and TRBJ1-1; 8 bases are shared with TRBD1. The CDR3 loop spans 14 amino acids. The V segment lost 5 bases and the J segment 6 bases; nucleotides outside the gene matches: 8. Germline-derived CDR1 and CDR2 are SEHNR and FQNEAQ (reference sequence). Together with reference TRBV7-9 and TRBJ1-1, the CDR3 gives the full variable domain: DTGVSQNPRHKITKRGQNVTFRCDPISEHNRLYWYRQTLGQGPEFLTYFQNEAQLEKSRLLSDRFSAERPKGSFSTLEIQRTEQGDSAMYLCASSKAGGGPEAFFGQGTRLTVV.

This chain uses TRBV7-9 with TRBJ1-2, with 9 bases that match TRBD1. V gave up 6 bases and J gave up 3 bases; unmatched junction bases: 2. CDR3 length: 13 residues. Germline assignment: CDR1 SEHNR and CDR2 FQNEAQ (reference sequence). This CDR3 reads CASRGQGYYGYTF. Here the CDR3 DNA reads TGTGCCAGCAGAGGACAGGGGTACTATGGCTACACCTTC.

The CDR3 nucleotides are TGCAGCGTTGAAGGACGACAGGGTTACTACGAGCAGTACTTC. As protein: CSVEGRQGYYEQYF. This chain uses TRBV29-1 with TRBJ2-7; 7 positions agree with TRBD1. V was pared by 1 base and J by 3 bases, with 6 bases of the junction left unmatched. The CDR3 covers 14 residues. Per germline, CDR1 SQVTM and CDR2 ANQGSEA.

The chain employs TRBV19 and TRBJ1-5; TRBD1 agrees at 8 bases. Trimming cost V 1 base and J 7 bases; bases outside gene matches: 9. CDR1 and CDR2 (germline): LNHDA, SQIVND (reference sequence). The CDR3 loop spans 16 amino acids. CDR3 sequence (DNA): TGTGCCAGTAGTATAGTCGCCCAGGGGGCTCGCCAGCCCCAGCATTTT. Its translation is CASSIVAQGARQPQHF. Drawing the rest from reference TRBV19 and TRBJ1-5, the complete variable domain is DGGITQSPKYLFRKEGQNVTLSCEQNLNHDAMYWYRQDPGQGLRLIYYSQIVNDFQKGDIAEGYSVSREKKESFPLTVTSAQKNPTAFYLCASSIVAQGARQPQHFGDGTRLSIL.

The CDR3 loop reads CASSGPWRLETQYF. CDR3 coding DNA: TGTGCCAGCAGCGGACCCTGGAGGCTTGAGACCCAGTACTTC. The rearrangement links TRBV7-9 to TRBJ2-5, with D perhaps matching TRBD2 (5 bases). Trimming took off 5 bases at V and 5 bases at J, with 15 bases between the two ends. Germline V gene lookup returns CDR1 SEHNR and CDR2 FQNEAQ (reference sequence). The CDR3 consists of 14 residues.

The gene calls are TRBV19 and TRBJ1-4; 8 positions agree with TRBD1. The V segment lost 7 bases and the J segment 8 bases; nucleotides outside the gene matches: 12. This CDR3 contains 15 residues. CDR1 is LNHDA, CDR2 SQIVND, per germline (reference sequence). CDR3 sequence reads: CASITRTGLLEKLFF. Written as DNA, the CDR3 is TGTGCCAGTATTACCCGGACAGGGTTGTTGGAAAAACTGTTTTTT.